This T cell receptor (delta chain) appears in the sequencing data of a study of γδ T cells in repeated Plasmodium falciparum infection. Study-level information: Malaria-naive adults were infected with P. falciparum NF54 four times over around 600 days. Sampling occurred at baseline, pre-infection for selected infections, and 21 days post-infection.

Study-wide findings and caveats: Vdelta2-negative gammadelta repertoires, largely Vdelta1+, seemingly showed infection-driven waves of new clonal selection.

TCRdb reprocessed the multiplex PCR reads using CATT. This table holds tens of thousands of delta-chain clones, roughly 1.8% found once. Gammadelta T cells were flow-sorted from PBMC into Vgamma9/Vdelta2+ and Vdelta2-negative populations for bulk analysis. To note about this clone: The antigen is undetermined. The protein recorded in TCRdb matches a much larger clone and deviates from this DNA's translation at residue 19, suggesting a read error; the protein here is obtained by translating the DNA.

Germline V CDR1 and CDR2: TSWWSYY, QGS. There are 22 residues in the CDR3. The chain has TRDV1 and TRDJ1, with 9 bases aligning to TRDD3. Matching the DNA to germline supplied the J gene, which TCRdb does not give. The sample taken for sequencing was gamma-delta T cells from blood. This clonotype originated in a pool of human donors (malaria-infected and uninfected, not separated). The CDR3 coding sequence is TGTGCTCTTGGGCCTGGTCCACTCCTTCCTCCGTACTGGGGGACCCAGTCCGATAGACTCATCTTT. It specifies CALGPGPLLPPYWGTQSDRLIF.